What follows are 8 T cell receptor beta chains derived from one specimen sequenced in a study of blood T cells in healthy people across ages. A second PCR of roughly 7 to 11 cycles used a sample-barcoded 5' primer and a J-beta primer mix. TCRdb re-called the 5' RACE reads with MiXCR, one entry per CDR3 protein. The sample lists 1.5 million to 2 million distinct CDR3 sequences; 49% were seen once. Sequencing was carried out using blood. Receptor source: a woman aged 40 to 55 in good health.

V gene TRBV11-2 combines with J gene TRBJ2-5; D may correspond to TRBD1 or TRBD2 (6 bases each). V was pared by 5 bases and J by 11 bases, with 24 bases between. CDR1 SGHAT and CDR2 FQNNGV come from the germline V gene. The CDR3 spans 15 residues. This CDR3 reads CASSRTGRSLDGQYF. The CDR3 DNA reads TGTGCCAGCAGCCGAACAGGGAGGAGTTTGGACGGGCAGTACTTC.

This chain connects TRBV6-5 to TRBJ2-3; 7 bases align to TRBD1. V was pared by 2 bases and J by 2 bases, with 16 bases of the junction left unmatched. Germline values: CDR1 MNHEY, CDR2 SVGAGI. This CDR3 comprises 19 residues. The CDR3 is CASSYDYPGPGQITDTQYF. CDR3 coding DNA: TGTGCCAGCAGTTACGATTACCCTGGTCCGGGACAGATCACAGATACGCAGTATTTT.

This clonotype was seen a few times. The chain joins TRBV13 to TRBJ1-2, with D unclear. V was cut by 0 bases and J by 6 bases, with 8 bases left in between. CDR3 length: 13 residues. The V gene's germline CDR1 is PRHDT and CDR2 FYEKMQ (reference sequence). This CDR3 is CASSLGAKNGYTF. CDR3 nucleotides: TGTGCCAGCAGCTTAGGGGCAAAAAATGGCTACACCTTC.

The rearrangement joins TRBV28 to TRBJ2-3; TRBD2 is a possible D gene (5 bases). The germline V gene has CDR1 MDHEN and CDR2 SYDVKM. V was pared by 2 bases and J by 4 bases, with 16 bases between. The CDR3 consists of 16 residues. CDR3 loop: CASSLIPGSVADTQYF. The CDR3 region has the DNA TGTGCCAGCAGTTTAATCCCGGGATCGGTAGCAGATACGCAGTATTTT.

The rearrangement links TRBV15 to TRBJ1-1; D is unresolved. This CDR3 has 14 residues. Trimming pared 3 bases from V and 6 bases from J, leaving 14 bases between. Germline V lookup: CDR1 LNHNV, CDR2 YYDKDF (reference sequence). The CDR3 protein is CATSSEITRPEAFF. The CDR3 DNA is TGTGCCACCAGCAGTGAAATTACAAGGCCTGAAGCTTTCTTT. Variable domain in full (rest from reference TRBV15 and TRBJ1-1): DAMVIQNPRYQVTQFGKPVTLSCSQTLNHNVMYWYQQKSSQAPKLLFHYYDKDFNNEADTPDNFQSRRPNTSFCFLDIRSPGLGDTAMYLCATSSEITRPEAFFGQGTRLTVV.

Ten or more counts support this clonotype. This chain uses TRBV6-5 with TRBJ1-1; D gene uncertain. The germline V and J ends were trimmed by 4 bases and 7 bases, with 16 bases remaining between them. Germline V gene sequence: CDR1 MNHEY, CDR2 SVGAGI. CDR3 size: 14 residues. CDR3 in amino acids: CASSSSGRSFEAFF. The CDR3 DNA follows: TGTGCCAGCAGTTCCTCCGGGAGAAGTTTTGAAGCTTTCTTT.

This rearrangement joins TRBV24-1 to TRBJ2-6; D gene uncertain. CDR3 size: 15 residues. Trimming stripped 5 bases from V and 0 bases from J, with 7 bases between. Germline V gene lookup returns CDR1 KGHDR and CDR2 SFDVKD. The CDR3, as DNA: TGTGCCACCAGTGGAGTTCACTCTGGGGCCAACGTCCTGACTTTC. Residues: CATSGVHSGANVLTF.

In DNA, the CDR3 is TGTGCCAGTAGTCCCAGCGGACAGGTCAATCAGCCCCAGCATTTT. Its protein product is CASSPSGQVNQPQHF. The chain uses TRBV19 and TRBJ1-5; 7 bases are shared with TRBD1. CDR3 length equals 15 residues. V lost 5 bases to trimming and J lost 3 bases; unmatched junction nucleotides: 7. Per germline, CDR1 LNHDA and CDR2 SQIVND (reference sequence).